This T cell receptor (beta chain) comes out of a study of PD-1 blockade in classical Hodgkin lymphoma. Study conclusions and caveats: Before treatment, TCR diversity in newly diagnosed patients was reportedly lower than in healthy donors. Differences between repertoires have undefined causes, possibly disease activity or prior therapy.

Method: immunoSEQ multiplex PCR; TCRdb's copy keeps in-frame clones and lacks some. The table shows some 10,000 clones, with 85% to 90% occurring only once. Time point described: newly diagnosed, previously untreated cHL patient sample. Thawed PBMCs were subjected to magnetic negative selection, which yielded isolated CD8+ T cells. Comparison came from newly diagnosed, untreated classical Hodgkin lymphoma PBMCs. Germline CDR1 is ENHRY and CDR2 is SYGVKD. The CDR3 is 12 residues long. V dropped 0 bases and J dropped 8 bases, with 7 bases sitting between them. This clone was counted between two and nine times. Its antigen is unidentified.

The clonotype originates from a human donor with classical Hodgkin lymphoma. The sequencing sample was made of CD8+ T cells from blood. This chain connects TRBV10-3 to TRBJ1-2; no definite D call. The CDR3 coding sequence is TGTGCCATCAGTGAGTCAGGCGGGGGCTACACCTTC. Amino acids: CAISESGGGYTF.